The rows below give T cell receptor beta chains drawn from one sample of a study of low-dose radiotherapy and immunotherapy resistance in tumors. From the reads, TCRdb called clonotypes with MiXCR, one entry per CDR3 protein. Of tens of thousands of distinct CDR3 sequences in the sample, 15% to 20% were seen once. This specimen consisted of PBMCs, obtained before treatment. Receptors originate from a male donor with prostate cancer. The CDR3 runs from the conserved cysteine through the conserved F or W. The D gene is left open where the match is weak. Only part of the rows carry a size: once, few, many, or a class if the clone is expanded.

J	length	D	V	size	DNA	CDR3
TRBJ2-1	15	TRBD2	TRBV28	-	TGTGCCAGCAGGCGAGGAGGCGGGAGTTACAATGAGCAGTTCTTC	CASRRGGGSYNEQFF
TRBJ1-1	14	-	TRBV5-1	many	TGCGCCAGCAGCTTCGTTAGCATGAACACTGAAGCTTTCTTT	CASSFVSMNTEAFF
TRBJ2-5	16	TRBD2	TRBV4-3	many	TGCGCCAGCAGCCAAGATGGGAGGGCAGGCCAAGAGACCCAGTACTTC	CASSQDGRAGQETQYF
TRBJ2-3	13	-	TRBV12-3/TRBV12-4	many	TGTGCCAGCAGTTTAAGTGGGGATGATACGCAGTATTTT	CASSLSGDDTQYF
TRBJ2-5	15	-	TRBV7-7	many	TGTGCCAGCAGCTTGGGCCTGGGCAGGGAGGAGACCCAGTACTTC	CASSLGLGREETQYF
TRBJ2-5	15	-	TRBV12-3/TRBV12-4	many	TGTGCCAGCAGCCCAACGGCGACAAATCAAGAGACCCAGTACTTC	CASSPTATNQETQYF
TRBJ2-1	11	TRBD2	TRBV7-9	many	TGTGCCAGTGACGGGGGGAATGAGCAGTTCTTC	CASDGGNEQFF
TRBJ2-2	16	-	TRBV5-4	many	TGTGCCAGCAGCACGAGACAGGCCCCGAACACCGGGGAGCTGTTTTTT	CASSTRQAPNTGELFF
TRBJ1-5	15	-	TRBV6-2/TRBV6-3	many	TGTGCCAGCAGTTCCCACGGGGGTGGCAATCAGCCCCAGCATTTT	CASSSHGGGNQPQHF
TRBJ1-5	15	-	TRBV7-2	many	TGTGCCAGCAGCTTCCAAGGGAGCGGTAATCAGCCCCAGCATTTT	CASSFQGSGNQPQHF
TRBJ2-1	12	-	TRBV3-1	many	TGTGCCAGCAGCCATGCCCAGCGGGAGCAGTTCTTC	CASSHAQREQFF
TRBJ2-7	15	-	TRBV11-2	many	TGTGCCAGCAGCTCCCTCCGGGACGGGGCCTACGAGCAGTACTTC	CASSSLRDGAYEQYF
TRBJ2-5	17	-	TRBV5-1	-	TGCGCCAGCAGCTTGGCCGGGGGGCAGGGGAGTATTCAGACCCAGTACTTC	CASSLAGGQGSIQTQYF
TRBJ2-5	15	-	TRBV29-1	many	TGCAGCGTTGAAGCCACGGGGGCCCCGCAAGAGACCCAGTACTTC	CSVEATGAPQETQYF
TRBJ2-7	15	-	TRBV12-3/TRBV12-4	-	TGTGCCAGCAGTTCGGGGACGGAAAGCTCCTACGAGCAGTACTTC	CASSSGTESSYEQYF
TRBJ1-4	14	-	TRBV2	-	TGTGCCAGCAGGACTCCCTCCGGGGGTGAAAAACTGTTTTTT	CASRTPSGGEKLFF
TRBJ2-1	14	-	TRBV4-1	many	TGCGCCAGCAGCCATCCGGGTACCCTCAATGAGCAGTTCTTC	CASSHPGTLNEQFF
TRBJ2-3	14	-	TRBV30	many	TGTGCCTGGAGTCTACACACTAGTACAGATACGCAGTATTTT	CAWSLHTSTDTQYF
TRBJ1-6	13	-	TRBV7-3	many	TGTGCCAGCAGCCAGGCATCGAGTTCACCCCTCCACTTT	CASSQASSSPLHF
TRBJ1-5	15	TRBD1	TRBV28	-	TGTGCCAGCAGTTTTACTGGACAGGCTGCGTTGCCCCAGCATTTT	CASSFTGQAALPQHF
TRBJ2-5	17	-	TRBV21-1	-	TGTGCCAGCAGCAAAAGGGATAGCGCCGATACTCAAGAGACCCAGTACTTC	CASSKRDSADTQETQYF
TRBJ2-5	15	TRBD1	TRBV20-1	many	TGCAGTGCCAGCCTCCCGGGACAGGGAAGACAGACCCAGTACTTC	CSASLPGQGRQTQYF
TRBJ2-3	13	-	TRBV9	-	TGTGCCAGCAGCGTACTCGGGGCCGATGAGCAGTATTTT	CASSVLGADEQYF
TRBJ2-4	15	-	TRBV12-3/TRBV12-4	many	TGTGCCAGCAGTTTAGCCCAATCAGCCAAAAACATTCAGTACTTC	CASSLAQSAKNIQYF
TRBJ1-4	13	TRBD1	TRBV20-1	many	TGCAGTGCTAGTAGGACAGGGGATGAAAAACTGTTTTTT	CSASRTGDEKLFF
TRBJ1-6	17	-	TRBV5-1	many	TGCGCCAGCAGCCGCACGCGACCGGACAGAGCAAATTCACCCCTCCACTTT	CASSRTRPDRANSPLHF
TRBJ2-7	15	-	TRBV20-1	-	TGCAGTGCTTCAAAACAGGACTTGGTCGCTCGCGAGCAGTACTTC	CSASKQDLVAREQYF
TRBJ2-5	14	-	TRBV5-1	many	TGCGCCAGCAGCTTGGTAGCAGAGGGTGGGACCCAGTACTTC	CASSLVAEGGTQYF
TRBJ1-1	15	-	TRBV5-5	-	TGTGCCAGCAGCTTGGATCCATTAACGGACACTGAAGCTTTCTTT	CASSLDPLTDTEAFF
TRBJ2-2	13	-	TRBV20-1	many	TGCAGTGCTAGGACTGCGAACACCGGGGAGCTGTTTTTT	CSARTANTGELFF
TRBJ2-4	16	TRBD1	TRBV19	few	TGTGCCAGTACCCGGACAGGGCAACTAGCCAAAAACATTCAGTACTTC	CASTRTGQLAKNIQYF
TRBJ1-4	14	-	TRBV25-1	few	TGTGCCAGCAGTGAATGGGAGGGTTTAGAAAAACTGTTTTTT	CASSEWEGLEKLFF
TRBJ2-1	14	TRBD2	TRBV20-1	many	TGCAGTGCTAGAGAGGGGGGGATTTACAATGAGCAGTTCTTC	CSAREGGIYNEQFF
TRBJ1-5	13	-	TRBV7-2	many	TGTGCCAGCAGCTTGGACCTCAATCAGCCCCAGCATTTT	CASSLDLNQPQHF
TRBJ1-5	18	TRBD1	TRBV19	many	TGTGCCAGTAGTCCAACACCGATGGGACAGGGAAGCAATCAGCCCCAGCATTTT	CASSPTPMGQGSNQPQHF
TRBJ2-2	12	-	TRBV29-1	many	TGCAGCGTTTCGGCGAACACCGGGGAGCTGTTTTTT	CSVSANTGELFF